Detailed here is one TCR beta chain. Assay: immunoSEQ multiplex PCR; the TCRdb copy retains only in-frame clones and omits some. The sample shows 250,000 to 300,000 clones, around nine tenths of them seen only once. This record comes from a study of blood T cell repertoires in COVID-19. Whole-study context: Both acute and convalescent COVID-19 samples were obtained from the United States, Italy and Spain.

The specimen was peripheral blood. The origin of this receptor is a woman aged 60-70 years with COVID-19, enrolled during active disease.

Here the CDR3 reads CSVEAAETYEQYF. The CDR3 DNA reads as TGCAGCGTTGAGGCGGCCGAAACCTACGAGCAGTACTTC. V is TRBV29-1 and J is TRBJ2-7; D unclear. CDR1 and CDR2 (germline): SQVTM, ANQGSEA. CDR3 length: 13 amino acids. With 3 bases removed from V and 2 bases from J, the gap between germline ends came to 11 bases.